This T cell receptor beta chain was observed in a study of CD8 T cells in Susac syndrome. Germline-derived CDR1 and CDR2 are MNHNS and SASEGT. The ends were cut back, 6 bases at V and 6 bases at J, with 18 bases in the middle. The length of the CDR3 is 14 residues. CD8+ and CD4+ T cells taken from blood had their TCR beta sequenced. Purification of the CD8+ and CD4+ T cells relied on negative isolation, and TEMRA cells underwent FACS enrichment. Reverse transcription of about 0.45 to 1 ug RNA was performed with random hexamers. Amplification of TCR beta CDR3 across 54 Vbeta and 13 Jbeta was performed with immunoSEQ multiplex PCR. TCRdb reanalysed the immunoSEQ multiplex PCR reads using MiXCR and keeps one entry per CDR3 protein. Of 300,000 or so distinct CDR3 sequences listed, under 95% were seen once; the top ten hold 0.065%.

The sample taken for sequencing was CD4+ T cells from PBMCs. V is TRBV6-1 and J is TRBJ2-7; D gene ambiguous. The source is a human donor with multiple sclerosis. CDR3 DNA sequence: TGTGCCAGCAGCGCTCACTGGAGCCAACGCGAGCAGTACTTC. Translation: CASSAHWSQREQYF.